This T cell receptor (beta chain) was identified during a study of CD8 T cells in ankylosing spondylitis. General study findings and limits: Disease-linked clones were reportedly significantly enriched in matched ankylosing spondylitis synovial fluid. Earlier work had already found some motif variants in reactive arthritis synovial fluid and blood. Characteristic, it appeared, of ankylosing spondylitis blood was a TCR beta motif of several highly homologous variants.

This CDR3 region has 14 residues. Germline CDR1 is MNHNS and CDR2 is SASEGT. V lost 1 base and J 5 bases, leaving 9 bases between the germline ends. This clonotype was recorded at least ten times. What it binds is unknown. Quantitative barcoded 5'-RACE was used to prepare TCR beta libraries. MiXCR, run by TCRdb on the 5' RACE reads, gives a single entry per CDR3 protein. The table includes more than 60,000 distinct CDR3 sequences, about 5.7% detected once. The sequencing sample was made of blood, either unsorted or a sorted T cell fraction (not recorded which). This receptor was obtained from a male donor with ankylosing spondylitis or in good health (not recorded which). V usage is TRBV6-1 and J usage is TRBJ1-5; D is ambiguous. DNA for the CDR3: TGTGCCAGCAGTGAAGGGCCCGCATATCAGCCCCAGCATTTT. Translated, it gives CASSEGPAYQPQHF.